These 8 T cell receptor beta chains originate from one sample sequenced in a study of early T cells in non-severe SARS-CoV-2 infection. MiXCR, applied by TCRdb to the 5' RACE reads, yields one record per CDR3 protein. The sample holds 25,000 to 35,000 distinct CDR3 sequences, 2.9% seen once. Specimen: whole blood. The receptors were gathered from an adult who was a healthcare worker with PCR-confirmed SARS-CoV-2 infection or an uninfected control (not recorded which).

This chain uses TRBV29-1 with TRBJ2-5; 8 bases are shared with TRBD1. With 3 bases clipped from V and 5 bases from J, the junction kept 8 bases outside the gene matches. The CDR3 is 14 amino acids. From germline, CDR1 is SQVTM and CDR2 ANQGSEA. The CDR3 sequence: CSVEPDRGRETQYF. In nucleotides, the CDR3 is TGCAGCGTTGAGCCAGACAGGGGCCGGGAGACCCAGTACTTC.

This clonotype rates as medium-sized. The V gene is TRBV11-2, the J gene TRBJ2-5; D remains unclear. Germline CDR1 is SGHAT and CDR2 is FQNNGV. There are 14 residues in the CDR3. V shed 5 bases and J shed 1 base, with 11 bases lying between them. The CDR3 nucleotides are TGTGCCAGCAGCCAAGGTAGTTTCCAAGAGACCCAGTACTTC. Protein: CASSQGSFQETQYF.

This clonotype has ten or more counts. This rearrangement joins TRBV7-2 to TRBJ2-5; 14 bases are shared with TRBD2. CDR1 and CDR2 (germline): SGHTA, FQGNSA. The CDR3 length is 18 residues. V was clipped by 5 bases and J by 5 bases; unmatched bases: 13. The CDR3 DNA follows: TGTGCCAGCAGCATCGGGACTAGCGGGGGCCCTGCAGTGGAGACCCAGTACTTC. It translates to CASSIGTSGGPAVETQYF.

This clonotype has ten or more counts. The chain recombines TRBV12-3 or TRBV12-4 with TRBJ1-1; the D gene is possibly TRBD1 (5 bases). The CDR3 covers 12 residues. Between the trimmed V and J ends, which lost 6 bases and 10 bases, there was a span of 15 bases. The CDR3 loop is CASSGGRVGAFF. DNA of the CDR3: TGTGCCAGCAGCGGCGGCAGGGTAGGAGCTTTCTTT.

In this sample, this clonotype turned up a few times. V gene TRBV29-1 combines with J gene TRBJ2-7, with D tentatively TRBD2 (5 bases). The CDR3 extends over 10 amino acids. Trimming shortened V by 8 bases and J by 6 bases, and 11 bases separated the two germline ends. Germline V gene lookup returns CDR1 SQVTM and CDR2 ANQGSEA. CDR3: CSPWEPEQYV. DNA of the CDR3: TGCAGCCCCTGGGAGCCCGAGCAGTACGTC.

This clonotype was seen more than once but under ten times. The chain recombines TRBV6-6 with TRBJ1-1; no reliable D call. The V gene lost 2 bases and the J gene lost 4 bases, with 14 bases spanning the gap. Germline V lookup: CDR1 MNHNY, CDR2 SVGAGI (reference sequence). CDR3 length equals 15 residues. In DNA, the CDR3 is TGTGCCAGCAGTTACCGGTCTCACGCCACCACTGAAGCTTTCTTT. This sequence encodes CASSYRSHATTEAFF.

This clonotype occurred many times. The V gene is TRBV11-1, the J gene TRBJ1-1; maybe TRBD1 (6 bases). Germline values: CDR1 SGHAT, CDR2 FQDESV (reference sequence). Trimming took off 1 base at V and 1 base at J, with 16 bases between the two ends. This CDR3 has 17 amino acids. For the CDR3, the DNA is TGTGCCAGCAGCTTAGGAAGGGGGTTTGCGTCGAACACTGAAGCTTTCTTT. The encoded protein is CASSLGRGFASNTEAFF. The full variable domain, rest sourced from reference TRBV11-1 and TRBJ1-1, is EAEVAQSPRYKITEKSQAVAFWCDPISGHATLYWYRQILGQGPELLVQFQDESVVDDSQLPKDRFSAERLKGVDSTLKIQPAELGDSAMYLCASSLGRGFASNTEAFFGQGTRLTVV.

At least ten counts were recorded for this clonotype. The gene calls are TRBV25-1 and TRBJ2-7; D unclear. Germline CDR1 and CDR2: MGHDK and SYGVNS. The CDR3 is made up of 13 amino acids. Trimming took off 1 base at V and 2 bases at J, with 6 bases between the two ends. The CDR3 DNA is TGTGCCAGCAGTGAATTTGGGACCTACGAGCAGTACGTC. Amino acid sequence: CASSEFGTYEQYV.